The 9 T cell receptor beta chains in this list originate from one sample, sequenced in a study of cytomegalovirus exposure and HLA in healthy donors. The primer mix had 60 Vbeta and 13 Jbeta primers. Clones were read by immunoSEQ multiplex PCR, and TCRdb kept only the in-frame ones, dropping some. There are 120,000 or so clones in the sample; roughly 80% occur only once, and around 11% lies in the top ten. Sequenced sample: PBMCs. The receptors shown here come from a male donor in good health and CMV-seropositive.

The genes are TRBV11-3 and TRBJ2-1, with TRBD2 matching over 7 bases. Germline V gives CDR1 SGHNT, CDR2 YENEEA. The CDR3 covers 15 residues. The junction had 6 bases not matched to a gene; V was cut back by 0 bases and J by 7 bases. The CDR3 sequence: CASSLDRGSYNEQFF. CDR3 in DNA: TGTGCCAGCAGCTTAGATCGCGGGAGTTATAATGAGCAGTTCTTC.

This rearrangement joins TRBV29-1 to TRBJ1-2, with 8 bases lining up with TRBD1. This CDR3 is 13 amino acids long. The trim removed 8 bases at V and 3 bases at J, leaving 8 bases unmatched. Germline loops: CDR1 SQVTM, CDR2 ANQGSEA. Here the CDR3 reads CSSGQGGDYGYTF. CDR3 nucleotides: TGCAGCTCCGGACAGGGTGGTGACTATGGCTACACCTTC.

The chain couples TRBV2 to TRBJ1-4; D not resolved. V lost 8 bases and J lost 1, with 11 bases in between. Germline-derived CDR1 and CDR2 are SNHLY and FYNNEI. The CDR3 totals 14 residues. The CDR3 region has the DNA TGTGCCAGCGTAGAACCCGGAACTAATGAAAAACTGTTTTTT. Encoded protein: CASVEPGTNEKLFF.

This chain connects TRBV28 to TRBJ2-7; 9 bases match TRBD2. J lost 0 bases, V lost 1 base, and 4 bases had no gene match. CDR3 length equals 16 residues. Germline CDR1 reads MDHEN; CDR2 reads SYDVKM. Here the CDR3 reads CASSLFSSGTSYEQYF. Written as DNA, the CDR3 is TGTGCCAGCAGTTTATTCTCTAGCGGGACCTCCTACGAGCAGTACTTC.

The chain is built from TRBV5-4 and TRBJ2-1; perhaps TRBD2 as D (5 bases). Trimming took off 4 bases at V and 6 bases at J, with 23 bases between the two ends. The CDR3 is made up of 17 amino acids. CDR1 is SGHNT and CDR2 is YYREEE in the germline V gene (reference sequence). This CDR3 is CASSHAGLPRSFNEQFF. The CDR3 nucleotides are TGTGCCAGCAGCCATGCCGGACTCCCTAGATCGTTCAATGAGCAGTTCTTC.

This chain links TRBV7-8 with TRBJ2-5; 8 nucleotides line up with TRBD2. The V segment lost 1 base and the J segment 5 bases; nucleotides outside the gene matches: 3. The CDR3 sequence is 14 residues long. Per the germline V gene, CDR1 is SGHVS and CDR2 is FQNEAQ. CDR3 residues: CASSLERGGETQYF. DNA for the CDR3: TGTGCCAGCAGCTTAGAACGGGGGGGGGAGACCCAGTACTTC.

The J gene is TRBJ1-4, the V gene TRBV11-2; possibly TRBD1 for D (5 bases). Trimming left V 5 bases short and J 0 bases short, with 13 bases between. There are 16 residues in the CDR3. Germline loops: CDR1 SGHAT, CDR2 FQNNGV. The CDR3 DNA is TGTGCCAGCAGCCCCCGCAGGGTTGCAACTAATGAAAAACTGTTTTTT. Protein product: CASSPRRVATNEKLFF.

The chain combines TRBV28 with TRBJ2-3; no clear D. The CDR3 loop spans 18 amino acids. V was clipped by 4 bases and J by 2 bases, with 22 bases between them. The germline V gene encodes CDR1 MDHEN and CDR2 SYDVKM. The CDR3 sequence is CASSSLGADVGPTDTQYF. The DNA of the CDR3 is TGTGCCAGCAGTTCCCTCGGTGCGGATGTGGGTCCCACAGATACGCAGTATTTT.

CDR3 amino acids: CAASSTGQGIHQPQHF. CDR3 nucleotide sequence: TGTGCCGCCTCTTCCACGGGACAGGGTATACATCAGCCCCAGCATTTT. The rearrangement links TRBV19 to TRBJ1-5; 9 nucleotides align to TRBD1. This CDR3 has 16 amino acids. Trimming removed 11 bases from V and 5 bases from J; junction bases left unmatched: 16. CDR1 is LNHDA, CDR2 SQIVND, per germline (reference sequence). Variable domain in full (rest from reference TRBV19 and TRBJ1-5): DGGITQSPKYLFRKEGQNVTLSCEQNLNHDAMYWYRQDPGQGLRLIYYSQIVNDFQKGDIAEGYSVSREKKESFPLTVTSAQKNPTAFYLCAASSTGQGIHQPQHFGDGTRLSIL.